The present T cell receptor (beta chain) was sequenced within a study of vaccination and CD4 T cells after COVID-19. Looked up from germline, CDR1 is SGHAT and CDR2 is FQNNGV. The CDR3 covers 16 residues. Trimming took 1 base from V and 3 from J, leaving 15 bases between them. The treatment denotes: roughly 10-day PBMC culture with coronavirus spike peptide pools or control peptides (ViraFEST assay). The dates of positive PCR tests extended from March through December 2020 and came before the US Alpha, Beta and Delta variants. As regards this clonotype: Its antigen is currently unknown.

Sequenced with the Oncomine TCR Beta short-read assay was DNA taken from cultured CD4+ T cells. From the PCR reads, TCRdb called clonotypes with MiXCR, one entry per CDR3 protein. The sample consists of under 25,000 distinct CDR3 sequences, 40% of them appearing once. The receptor was isolated from a human donor who had recovered from COVID-19. Source: CD4+ T cells from blood, cultured in vitro, taken after SARS-CoV-2 vaccination. The chain joins TRBV11-2 to TRBJ2-5; D is possibly TRBD2 (6 bases). CDR3 sequence: CASSLGLLAWKETQYF. The DNA for the CDR3 is TGTGCCAGCAGCTTAGGTCTGCTAGCGTGGAAAGAGACCCAGTACTTC.